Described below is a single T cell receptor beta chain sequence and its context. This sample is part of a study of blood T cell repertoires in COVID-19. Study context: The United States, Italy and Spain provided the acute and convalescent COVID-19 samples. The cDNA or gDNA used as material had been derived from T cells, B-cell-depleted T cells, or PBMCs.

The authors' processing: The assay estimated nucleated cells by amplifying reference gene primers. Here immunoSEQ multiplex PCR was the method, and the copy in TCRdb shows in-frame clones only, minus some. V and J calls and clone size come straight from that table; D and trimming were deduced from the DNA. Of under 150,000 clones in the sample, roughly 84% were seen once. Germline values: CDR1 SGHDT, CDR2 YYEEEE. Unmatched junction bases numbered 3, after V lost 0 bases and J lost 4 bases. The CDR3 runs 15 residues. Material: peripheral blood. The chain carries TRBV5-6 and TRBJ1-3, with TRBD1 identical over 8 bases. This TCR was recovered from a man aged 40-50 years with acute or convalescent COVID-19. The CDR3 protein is CASSLGQGRGNTIYF. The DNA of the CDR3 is TGTGCCAGCAGCTTGGGACAGGGGAGAGGAAACACCATATATTTT.